This T cell receptor beta chain came from a study of blood T cells in healthy people across ages. Caucasian individuals from Russia who were healthy and aged roughly 6 to 95 acted as donors. The CDR3 is 15 residues long. Germline lookup yields CDR1 LGHDT and CDR2 YNNKEL (reference sequence). The V gene lost 6 bases and the J gene lost 8 bases, with 22 bases spanning the gap. It was with a sample-barcoded 5' primer and a J-beta primer mix that a second PCR of roughly 6 to 12 cycles was run. Tagging of each cDNA molecule was performed by a template-switch adaptor with 12 random nucleotides. TCRdb processed the 5' RACE reads anew with MiXCR; each CDR3 protein has one entry. Of hundreds of thousands of distinct CDR3 sequences in the sample, roughly 52% are singletons; the top ten hold over 10%.

The chain uses TRBV3-1 and TRBJ1-2; D is possibly TRBD1 (5 bases). Sample: blood. The TCR was taken from a man younger than 40 in good health. CDR3 residues: CASSFASGTDGGYTF. DNA for the CDR3: TGTGCCAGCAGTTTCGCATCCGGGACTGATGGGGGCTACACCTTC.